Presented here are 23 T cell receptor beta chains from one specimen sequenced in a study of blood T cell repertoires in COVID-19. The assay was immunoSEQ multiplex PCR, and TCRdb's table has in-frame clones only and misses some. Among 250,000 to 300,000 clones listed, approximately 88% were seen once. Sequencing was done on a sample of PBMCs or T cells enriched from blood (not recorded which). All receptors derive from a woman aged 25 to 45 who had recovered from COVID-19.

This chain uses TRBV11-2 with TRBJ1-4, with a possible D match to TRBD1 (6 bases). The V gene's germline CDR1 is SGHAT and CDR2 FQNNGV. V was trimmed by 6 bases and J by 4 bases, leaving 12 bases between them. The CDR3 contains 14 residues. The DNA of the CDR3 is TGTGCCAGCAGGTTGACAGGCGGTAATGAAAAACTGTTTTTT. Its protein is CASRLTGGNEKLFF.

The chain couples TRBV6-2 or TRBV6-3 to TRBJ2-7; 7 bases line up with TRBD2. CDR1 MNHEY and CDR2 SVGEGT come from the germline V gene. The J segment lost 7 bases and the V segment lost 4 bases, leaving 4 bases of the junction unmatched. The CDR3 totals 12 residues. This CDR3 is CASSSFGGEQYF. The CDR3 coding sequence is TGTGCCAGCAGTTCGTTCGGGGGGGAGCAGTACTTC.

The CDR3 loop is CASWDRVDEQYF. The CDR3 nucleotides read TGTGCCAGCTGGGACAGGGTGGACGAGCAGTACTTC. This chain joins TRBV5-5 and TRBJ2-7; 9 nucleotides align to TRBD1. With V trimmed by 7 bases and J by 5 bases, 4 bases remained unmatched. CDR1 is SGHKS and CDR2 is YYEKEE in the germline V gene (reference sequence). This CDR3 comprises 12 residues. Full variable domain (missing parts from reference TRBV5-5 and TRBJ2-7): DAGVTQSPTHLIKTRGQQVTLRCSPISGHKSVSWYQQVLGQGPQFIFQYYEKEERGRGNFPDRFSARQFPNYSSELNVNALLLGDSALYLCASWDRVDEQYFGPGTRLTVT.

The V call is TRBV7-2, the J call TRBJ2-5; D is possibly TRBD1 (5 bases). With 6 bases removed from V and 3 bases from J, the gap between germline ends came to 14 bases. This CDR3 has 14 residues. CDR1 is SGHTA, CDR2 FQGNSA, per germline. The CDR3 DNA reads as TGTGCCAGCAGATCCAGGGAATCTGAAGAGACCCAGTACTTC. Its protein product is CASRSRESEETQYF. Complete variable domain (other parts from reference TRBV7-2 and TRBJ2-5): GAGVSQSPSNKVTEKGKDVELRCDPISGHTALYWYRQSLGQGLEFLIYFQGNSAPDKSGLPSDRFSAERTGGSVSTLTIQRTQQEDSAVYLCASRSRESEETQYFGPGTRLLVL.

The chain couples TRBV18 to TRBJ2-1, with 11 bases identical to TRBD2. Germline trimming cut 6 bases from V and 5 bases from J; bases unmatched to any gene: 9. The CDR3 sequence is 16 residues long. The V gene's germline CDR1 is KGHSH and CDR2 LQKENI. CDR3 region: CASSPLAGGFNNEQFF. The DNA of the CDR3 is TGTGCCAGCTCGCCCCTAGCGGGGGGCTTTAACAATGAGCAGTTCTTC.

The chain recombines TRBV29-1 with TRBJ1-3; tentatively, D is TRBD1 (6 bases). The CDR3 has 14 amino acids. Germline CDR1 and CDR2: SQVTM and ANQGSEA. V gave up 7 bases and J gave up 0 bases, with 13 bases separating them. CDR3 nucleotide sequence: TGCAGCGCCGGGGAGGGGGTCTCTGGAAACACCATATATTTT. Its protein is CSAGEGVSGNTIYF.

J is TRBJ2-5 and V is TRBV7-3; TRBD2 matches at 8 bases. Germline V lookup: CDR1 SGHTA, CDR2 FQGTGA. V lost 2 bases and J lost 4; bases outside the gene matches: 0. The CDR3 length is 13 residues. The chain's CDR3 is CASSLGLAETQYF. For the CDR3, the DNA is TGTGCCAGCAGCTTAGGACTAGCAGAGACCCAGTACTTC.

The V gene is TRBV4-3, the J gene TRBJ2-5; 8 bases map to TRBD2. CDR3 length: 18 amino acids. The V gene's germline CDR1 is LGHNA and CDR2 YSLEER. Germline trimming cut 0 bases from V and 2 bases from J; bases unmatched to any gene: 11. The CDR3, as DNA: TGCGCCAGCAGCCAAGACCTCGCCGGGGGGGCGCGGCAAGAGACCCAGTACTTC. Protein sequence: CASSQDLAGGARQETQYF.

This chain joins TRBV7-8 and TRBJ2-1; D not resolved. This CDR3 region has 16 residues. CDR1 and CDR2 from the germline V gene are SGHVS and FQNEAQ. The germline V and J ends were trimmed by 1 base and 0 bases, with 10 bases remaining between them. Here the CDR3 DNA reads TGTGCCAGCAGCTTAGGTTCCCTGAGCTCCTACAATGAGCAGTTCTTC. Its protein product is CASSLGSLSSYNEQFF.

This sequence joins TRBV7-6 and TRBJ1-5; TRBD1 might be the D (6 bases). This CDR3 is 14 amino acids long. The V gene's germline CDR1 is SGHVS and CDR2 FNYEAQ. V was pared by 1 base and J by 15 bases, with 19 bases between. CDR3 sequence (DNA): TGTGCCAGCAGCTTAGTCAGGGGTGGGGCCTTTGTGCATTTT. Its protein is CASSLVRGGAFVHF.

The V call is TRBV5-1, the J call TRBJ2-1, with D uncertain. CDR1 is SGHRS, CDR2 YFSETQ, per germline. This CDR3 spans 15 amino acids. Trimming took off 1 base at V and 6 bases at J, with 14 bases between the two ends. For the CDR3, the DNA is TGCGCCAGCAGCTTGCTTCCAGGTCCCTTCAATGAGCAGTTCTTC. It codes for CASSLLPGPFNEQFF.

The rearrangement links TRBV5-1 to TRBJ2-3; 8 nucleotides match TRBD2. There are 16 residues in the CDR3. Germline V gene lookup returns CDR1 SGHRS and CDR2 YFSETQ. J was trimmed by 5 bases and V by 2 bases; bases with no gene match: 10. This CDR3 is CASSFRSGRVGDTQYF. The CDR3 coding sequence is TGCGCCAGCAGCTTCCGATCCGGGAGGGTCGGAGATACGCAGTATTTT.

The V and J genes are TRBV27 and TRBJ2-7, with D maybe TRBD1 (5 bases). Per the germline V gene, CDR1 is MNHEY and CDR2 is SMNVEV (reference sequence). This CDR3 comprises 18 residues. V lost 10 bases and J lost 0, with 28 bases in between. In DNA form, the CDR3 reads TGTGCCATCCGGTTTAGGCTAGGGGTTATTATCCTCTCCTACGAGCAGTACTTC. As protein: CAIRFRLGVIILSYEQYF.

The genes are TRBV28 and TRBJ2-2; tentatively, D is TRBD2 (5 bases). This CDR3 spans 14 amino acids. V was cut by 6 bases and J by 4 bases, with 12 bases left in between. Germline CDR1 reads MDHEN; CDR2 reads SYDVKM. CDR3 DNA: TGTGCCAGCAGACTCGGACTCGCCACCGGGGAGCTGTTTTTT. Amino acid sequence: CASRLGLATGELFF.

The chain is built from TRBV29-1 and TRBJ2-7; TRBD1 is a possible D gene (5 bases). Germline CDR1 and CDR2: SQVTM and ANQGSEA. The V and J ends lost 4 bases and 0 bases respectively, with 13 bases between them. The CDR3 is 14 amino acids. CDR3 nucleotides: TGCAGCGTTGGTTCCTACAGGAGCTCCTACGAGCAGTACTTC. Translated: CSVGSYRSSYEQYF.

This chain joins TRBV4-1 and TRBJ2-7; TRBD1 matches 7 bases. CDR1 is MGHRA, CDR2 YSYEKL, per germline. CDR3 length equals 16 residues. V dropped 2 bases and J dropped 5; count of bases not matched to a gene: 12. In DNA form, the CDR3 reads TGCGCCAGCAGCCAATCTACGACAGGGTGGTACGACGAGCAGTACTTC. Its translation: CASSQSTTGWYDEQYF.

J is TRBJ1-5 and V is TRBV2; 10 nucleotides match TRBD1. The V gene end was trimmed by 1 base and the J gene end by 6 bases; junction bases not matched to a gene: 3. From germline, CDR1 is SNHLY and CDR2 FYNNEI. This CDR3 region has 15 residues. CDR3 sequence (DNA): TGTGCCAGCAGTGAAGGGACAGGGGGGTTTCAGCCCCAGCATTTT. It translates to CASSEGTGGFQPQHF.

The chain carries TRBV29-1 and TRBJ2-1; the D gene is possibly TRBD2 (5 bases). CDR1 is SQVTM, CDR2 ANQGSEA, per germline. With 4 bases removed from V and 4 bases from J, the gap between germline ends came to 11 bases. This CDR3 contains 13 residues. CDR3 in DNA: TGCAGCGTTGTACAGCGGATATACAATGAGCAGTTCTTC. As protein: CSVVQRIYNEQFF.

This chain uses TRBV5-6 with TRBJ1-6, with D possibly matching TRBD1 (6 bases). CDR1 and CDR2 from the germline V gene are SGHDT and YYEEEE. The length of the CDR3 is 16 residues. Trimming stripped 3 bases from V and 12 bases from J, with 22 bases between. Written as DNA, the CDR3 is TGTGCCAGCAGCTCGTCGGGACCTCCGGGACACCTACCCCTCCACTTT. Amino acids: CASSSSGPPGHLPLHF.

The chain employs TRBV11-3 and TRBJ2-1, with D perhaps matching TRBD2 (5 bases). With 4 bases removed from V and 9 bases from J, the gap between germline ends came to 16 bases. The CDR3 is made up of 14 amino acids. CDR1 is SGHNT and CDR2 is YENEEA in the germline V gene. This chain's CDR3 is CASSSGPPAGEQFF. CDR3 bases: TGTGCCAGCAGCTCCGGACCACCCGCGGGTGAGCAGTTCTTC.

The CDR3 region is CASSLAGTAVLEQYF. CDR3 in DNA: TGCGCCAGCAGCTTGGCCGGGACAGCCGTCCTCGAGCAGTACTTC. The chain combines TRBV5-1 with TRBJ2-7; 7 positions agree with TRBD1. V gave up 0 bases and J gave up 6 bases; unmatched junction bases: 9. The CDR3 consists of 15 residues. Germline assignment: CDR1 SGHRS and CDR2 YFSETQ.

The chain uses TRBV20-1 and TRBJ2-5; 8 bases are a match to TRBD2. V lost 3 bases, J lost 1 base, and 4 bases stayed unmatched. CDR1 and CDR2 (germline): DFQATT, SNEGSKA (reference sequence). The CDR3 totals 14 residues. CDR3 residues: CSASSGVFQETQYF. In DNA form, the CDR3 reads TGCAGTGCTAGTAGCGGGGTCTTCCAAGAGACCCAGTACTTC.

The CDR3: CASREPGHTVQPQHF. DNA of the CDR3: TGTGCCAGCAGGGAGCCGGGACACACGGTTCAGCCCCAGCATTTT. V usage is TRBV28 and J usage is TRBJ1-5, with a tentative D call TRBD1 (6 bases). From germline, CDR1 is MDHEN and CDR2 SYDVKM. With 6 bases removed from V and 6 bases from J, the gap between germline ends came to 18 bases. CDR3 length equals 15 residues. The whole variable domain, remainder taken from reference TRBV28 and TRBJ1-5, is DVKVTQSSRYLVKRTGEKVFLECVQDMDHENMFWYRQDPGLGLRLIYFSYDVKMKEKGDIPEGYSVSREKKERFSLILESASTNQTSMYLCASREPGHTVQPQHFGDGTRLSIL.